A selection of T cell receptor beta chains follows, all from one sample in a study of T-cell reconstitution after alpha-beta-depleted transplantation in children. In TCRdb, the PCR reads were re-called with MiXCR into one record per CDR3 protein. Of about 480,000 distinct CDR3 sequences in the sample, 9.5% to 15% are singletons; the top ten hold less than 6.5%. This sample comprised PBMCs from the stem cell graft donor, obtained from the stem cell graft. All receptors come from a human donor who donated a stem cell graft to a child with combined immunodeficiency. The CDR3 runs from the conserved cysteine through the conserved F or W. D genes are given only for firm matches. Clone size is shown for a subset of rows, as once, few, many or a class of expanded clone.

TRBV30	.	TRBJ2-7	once	CAWQTPGSTLLYEQYF	TGTGCCTGGCAAACCCCTGGTTCCACCCTTCTTTACGAGCAGTACTTC
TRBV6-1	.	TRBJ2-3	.	CASSLGNRDTDTQYF	TGTGCCAGCAGCCTCGGGAACAGGGACACAGATACGCAGTATTTT
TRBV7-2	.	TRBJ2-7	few	CASSLYPGSSYEQYF	TGTGCCAGCAGCTTATATCCCGGAAGCTCCTACGAGCAGTACTTC
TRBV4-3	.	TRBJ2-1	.	CASSQDPGLLQFF	TGCGCCAGCAGCCAAGATCCCGGCCTCCTGCAGTTCTTC
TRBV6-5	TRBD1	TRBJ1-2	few	CASSSTGGPSYGYTF	TGTGCCAGCAGTTCCACAGGGGGCCCCAGCTATGGCTACACCTTC
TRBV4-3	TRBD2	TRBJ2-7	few	CASSLTQAGEGYEQYF	TGCGCCAGCAGCCTTACGCAAGCGGGAGAAGGCTACGAGCAGTACTTC
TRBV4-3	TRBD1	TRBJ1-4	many	CASSQDDSQGGEKLFF	TGCGCCAGCAGCCAAGATGATAGTCAAGGGGGCGAAAAACTGTTTTTT
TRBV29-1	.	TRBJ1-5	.	CSVGGAAQNDQPQHF	TGCAGCGTCGGAGGAGCGGCCCAAAACGATCAGCCCCAGCATTTT
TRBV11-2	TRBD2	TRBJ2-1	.	CASRQRTSRYNEQFF	TGTGCCAGCAGACAAAGGACTAGCAGGTACAATGAGCAGTTCTTC
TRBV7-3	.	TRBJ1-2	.	CASSLDGASGFYGYTF	TGTGCCAGCAGCTTAGACGGGGCCAGCGGGTTCTATGGCTACACCTTC
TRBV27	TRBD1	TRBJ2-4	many	CASRRISGTGGNIQYF	TGTGCCAGCAGGCGAATTTCCGGGACAGGGGGAAACATTCAGTACTTC
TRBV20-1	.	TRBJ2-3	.	CSAREIYQTSTDTQYF	TGCAGTGCTAGAGAAATATATCAGACTAGCACAGATACGCAGTATTTT
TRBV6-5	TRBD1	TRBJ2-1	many	CASSSPGQGYNEQFF	TGTGCCAGCAGTAGCCCGGGACAGGGTTACAATGAGCAGTTCTTC
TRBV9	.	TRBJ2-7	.	CASSATGTAYEQYF	TGTGCCAGCAGCGCCACCGGGACGGCCTACGAGCAGTACTTC
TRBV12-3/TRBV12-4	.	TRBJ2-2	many	CASSPDGAGELFF	TGTGCCAGCAGTCCAGACGGGGCCGGGGAGCTGTTTTTT
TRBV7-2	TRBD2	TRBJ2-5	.	CASSFIAGEQETQYF	TGTGCCAGCAGCTTCATAGCGGGGGAGCAAGAGACCCAGTACTTC
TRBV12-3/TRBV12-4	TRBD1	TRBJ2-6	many	CASSYTGAGANVLTF	TGTGCCAGCAGTTATACAGGGGCTGGGGCCAACGTCCTGACTTTC
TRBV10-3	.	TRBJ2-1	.	CAISKLWTEKNEQFF	TGTGCCATCAGTAAACTTTGGACGGAGAAAAATGAGCAGTTCTTC
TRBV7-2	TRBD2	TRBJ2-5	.	CASSPRRTSGTETQYF	TGTGCCAGCAGCCCCCGGAGGACTAGCGGGACAGAGACCCAGTACTTC
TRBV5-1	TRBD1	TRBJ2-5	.	CASSGGQVEKTQYF	TGCGCCAGCAGTGGAGGACAGGTCGAGAAGACCCAGTACTTC
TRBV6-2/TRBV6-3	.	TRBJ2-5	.	CASSWVGETQYF	TGTGCCAGCAGTTGGGTGGGAGAGACCCAGTACTTC
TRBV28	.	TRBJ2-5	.	CASSNRQETQYF	TGTGCCAGCTCGAACCGACAAGAGACCCAGTACTTC
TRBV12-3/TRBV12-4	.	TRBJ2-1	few	CASSFKPEQFF	TGTGCCAGCAGTTTTAAGCCGGAGCAGTTCTTC
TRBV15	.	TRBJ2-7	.	CATSRGSGEEAQYF	TGTGCCACCAGCAGAGGGAGTGGGGAAGAGGCGCAGTACTTC
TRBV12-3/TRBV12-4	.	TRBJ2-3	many	CASSLTGEITDTQYF	TGTGCCAGCAGTTTAACAGGAGAGATCACAGATACGCAGTATTTT
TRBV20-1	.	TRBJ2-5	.	CSARDLGKVETQYF	TGCAGTGCTAGAGATCTCGGCAAAGTGGAGACCCAGTACTTC
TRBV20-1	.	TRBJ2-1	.	CSSQKWGVNEQFF	TGCAGTTCCCAAAAATGGGGGGTTAATGAGCAGTTCTTC
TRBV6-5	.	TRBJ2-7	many	CASSYSVSYEQYF	TGTGCCAGCAGTTACTCTGTCAGCTACGAGCAGTACTTC
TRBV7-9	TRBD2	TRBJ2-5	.	CASSPRGAGYQETQYF	TGTGCCAGCAGTCCGCGGGGAGCGGGGTACCAAGAGACCCAGTACTTC
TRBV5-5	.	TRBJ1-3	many	CASSSYTGPGNTIYF	TGTGCCAGCAGCTCGTATACAGGCCCTGGAAACACCATATATTTT
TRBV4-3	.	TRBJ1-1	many	CASSRTVGAEAFF	TGCGCCAGCAGCCGGACCGTGGGGGCTGAAGCTTTCTTT
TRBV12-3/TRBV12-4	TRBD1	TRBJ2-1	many	CASSRDRGAYNEQFF	TGTGCCAGCAGCCGTGACAGGGGAGCCTACAATGAGCAGTTCTTC
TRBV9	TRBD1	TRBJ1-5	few	CASSVSGQGGQPQHF	TGTGCCAGCAGCGTATCGGGACAGGGGGGACAGCCCCAGCATTTT
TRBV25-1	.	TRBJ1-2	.	CASSVYGGQSYGYTF	TGTGCCAGCAGTGTCTACGGTGGACAGTCCTATGGCTACACCTTC
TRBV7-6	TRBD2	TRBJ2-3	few	CASSGGGRAGDTQYF	TGTGCCAGCAGTGGGGGCGGGAGGGCCGGAGATACGCAGTATTTT
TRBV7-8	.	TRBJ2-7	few	CASSIRGGVGYEQYF	TGTGCCAGCTCCATAAGGGGGGGCGTGGGCTACGAGCAGTACTTC
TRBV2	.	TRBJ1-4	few	CASSVRLQKLFF	TGTGCCAGCAGTGTTAGGTTGCAAAAACTGTTTTTT
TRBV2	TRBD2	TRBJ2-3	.	CASSELAGMDTQYF	TGTGCCAGCAGTGAACTAGCGGGGATGGATACGCAGTATTTT
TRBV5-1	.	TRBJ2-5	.	CASSSGRTVGETQYF	TGCGCCAGCAGCTCCGGGCGGACGGTGGGAGAGACCCAGTACTTC
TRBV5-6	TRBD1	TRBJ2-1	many	CASSLLDRVRNEQFF	TGTGCCAGCAGCTTGTTGGACAGGGTTCGGAATGAGCAGTTCTTC
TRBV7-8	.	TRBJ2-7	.	CASSLDVGSYEQYF	TGTGCCAGCAGCTTAGATGTAGGGTCCTACGAGCAGTACTTC
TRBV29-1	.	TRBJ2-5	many	CSVEDLSKGETQYF	TGCAGCGTTGAAGATCTATCTAAGGGGGAGACCCAGTACTTC
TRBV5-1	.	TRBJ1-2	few	CASSLDVGRNYGYTF	TGCGCCAGCAGCTTGGACGTGGGAAGGAACTATGGCTACACCTTC
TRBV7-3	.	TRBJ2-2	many	CASSLSRGANTGELFF	TGTGCCAGCAGCTTGTCCCGGGGTGCGAACACCGGGGAGCTGTTTTTT
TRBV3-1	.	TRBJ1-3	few	CASSQEGWVGNTIYF	TGTGCCAGCAGCCAAGAAGGGTGGGTTGGAAACACCATATATTTT
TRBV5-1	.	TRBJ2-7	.	CASEDRPLSYEQYF	TGCGCCAGCGAGGACAGACCGCTCTCCTACGAGCAGTACTTC
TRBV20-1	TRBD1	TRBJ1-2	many	CSASDRVEDYGYTF	TGCAGTGCTAGCGACAGGGTGGAGGACTATGGCTACACCTTC
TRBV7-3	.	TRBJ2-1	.	CASSLGRSDEQFF	TGTGCCAGCAGCTTAGGGCGCAGTGATGAGCAGTTCTTC
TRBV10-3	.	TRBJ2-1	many	CAISGGSDEQFF	TGTGCCATCAGTGGGGGCTCCGATGAGCAGTTCTTC
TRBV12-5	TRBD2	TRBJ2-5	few	CASGLPGGTQETQYF	TGTGCTAGTGGCCTACCGGGAGGTACCCAAGAGACCCAGTACTTC
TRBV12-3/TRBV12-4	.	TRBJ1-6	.	CASSFFGITEYNSPLHF	TGTGCCAGCAGTTTTTTTGGTATCACGGAATATAATTCACCCCTCCACTTT
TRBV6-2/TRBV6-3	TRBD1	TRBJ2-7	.	CASSDTGQGTYEQYF	TGTGCCAGCAGCGACACGGGACAGGGAACCTACGAGCAGTACTTC
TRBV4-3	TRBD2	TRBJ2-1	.	CASSQGLAAYNEQFF	TGCGCCAGCAGCCAAGGACTAGCGGCCTACAATGAGCAGTTCTTC
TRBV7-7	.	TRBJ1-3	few	CASSHGPATGNTIYF	TGTGCTAGCAGCCACGGACCCGCTACTGGAAACACCATATATTTT
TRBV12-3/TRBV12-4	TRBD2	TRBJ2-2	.	CASSLSGRSTGELFF	TGTGCCAGCAGTTTGAGCGGGAGGTCCACCGGGGAGCTGTTTTTT